This T cell receptor beta chain was identified during a study of technical replicates of blood from several donors. The trim removed 4 bases at V and 7 bases at J, leaving 5 bases unmatched. The CDR3 is made up of 13 amino acids. Germline CDR1 is SQVTM and CDR2 is ANQGSEA. Libraries were prepared by immunoSEQ multiplex PCR; TCRdb keeps only in-frame clonotypes and omits some of them. The table has about 56,000 clones, 90% to 95% seen once. The receptor comes from a human donor in good health. Some clones in this sample may be carry-over from other donors' samples. The chain combines TRBV29-1 with TRBJ1-5, with 9 bases lining up with TRBD1. The sample comprised PBMCs. The CDR3 region has the DNA TGCAGCGTTGCACAGGGGGCGAACCAGCCCCAGCATTTT. This encodes CSVAQGANQPQHF.